This is a list of T cell receptor beta chains from one sample in a study of blood T cell repertoires in COVID-19. Sequencing used immunoSEQ multiplex PCR; TCRdb keeps in-frame clones, though not all of them. The sample contains approximately 220,000 clones, 80% to 90% of which appear only once. Sequencing used peripheral blood. All receptors derive from a man aged 40-49 years with acute or convalescent COVID-19. Each CDR3 is given with its conserved first and last residue. The D gene is left open where the match is weak. Expanded clones get a size class; other rows say once, few or many, or leave the size out.

CDR3nt: TGTGCCAGCAACAAAGTCGCCCTAGATGACTACGAGCAGTACTTC; CDR3aa: CASNKVALDDYEQYF; abundance: NA; j_gene: TRBJ2-7; d_gene: NA; v_gene: TRBV2
CDR3nt: TGTGCCAGCAGTTTAGGAGGGGCGGAAGGGAACTATGGCTACACCTTC; CDR3aa: CASSLGGAEGNYGYTF; abundance: once; j_gene: TRBJ1-2; d_gene: NA; v_gene: TRBV28
CDR3nt: TGTGCCACCAGTGACGGAGCAGATGAAAAACTGTTTTTT; CDR3aa: CATSDGADEKLFF; abundance: NA; j_gene: TRBJ1-4; d_gene: NA; v_gene: TRBV24-1
CDR3nt: TGTGCCTGGGGAGATGCGCTGGAGCAGTACTTC; CDR3aa: CAWGDALEQYF; abundance: NA; j_gene: TRBJ2-7; d_gene: NA; v_gene: TRBV30
CDR3nt: TGTGCCAGTAGTAGTACTAGCGGGGGAGATTACAATGAGCAGTTCTTC; CDR3aa: CASSSTSGGDYNEQFF; abundance: NA; j_gene: TRBJ2-1; d_gene: TRBD2; v_gene: TRBV19
CDR3nt: TGCAGCGGGTGGACAGGGTCAGATACGCAGTATTTT; CDR3aa: CSGWTGSDTQYF; abundance: NA; j_gene: TRBJ2-3; d_gene: TRBD1; v_gene: TRBV29-1
CDR3nt: TGCGCCAGCAGCTCCGGGAGCTCTGGGGCCAACGTCCTGACTTTC; CDR3aa: CASSSGSSGANVLTF; abundance: NA; j_gene: TRBJ2-6; d_gene: NA; v_gene: TRBV5-1
CDR3nt: TGTGCCAGTAGTATTTGGAGGGGCTCTGGGGCCAACGTCCTGACTTTC; CDR3aa: CASSIWRGSGANVLTF; abundance: NA; j_gene: TRBJ2-6; d_gene: NA; v_gene: TRBV19
CDR3nt: TGTGCCAGCAGCCAGGAGGCGGGGGGGACGTACCAAGAGACCCAGTACTTC; CDR3aa: CASSQEAGGTYQETQYF; abundance: NA; j_gene: TRBJ2-5; d_gene: TRBD2; v_gene: TRBV7-6
CDR3nt: TGTGCCAGCAGCGGAAGCAGGGGCTACGAGCAGTACTTC; CDR3aa: CASSGSRGYEQYF; abundance: NA; j_gene: TRBJ2-7; d_gene: NA; v_gene: TRBV7-8
CDR3nt: TGTGCCAGCAGCCCAGGTCCCACCCGGGAGCAGTTCTTC; CDR3aa: CASSPGPTREQFF; abundance: NA; j_gene: TRBJ2-1; d_gene: NA; v_gene: TRBV7-7
CDR3nt: TGTGCCAGCCCATCGGACAGGAGCTCTGGAAACACCATATATTTT; CDR3aa: CASPSDRSSGNTIYF; abundance: few; j_gene: TRBJ1-3; d_gene: TRBD1; v_gene: TRBV6-5
CDR3nt: TGTGCCAGCAGTTTAACCGGGACAGGGCATCATCAGCCCCAGCATTTT; CDR3aa: CASSLTGTGHHQPQHF; abundance: once; j_gene: TRBJ1-5; d_gene: TRBD1; v_gene: TRBV28
CDR3nt: TGCGCCAGCAGCTTGGAACAGCAAAACAATGAGCAGTTCTTC; CDR3aa: CASSLEQQNNEQFF; abundance: NA; j_gene: TRBJ2-1; d_gene: NA; v_gene: TRBV5-1
CDR3nt: TGTGCCAGTAGTCCGCGACGGGGGACTAATGAAAAACTGTTTTTT; CDR3aa: CASSPRRGTNEKLFF; abundance: NA; j_gene: TRBJ1-4; d_gene: NA; v_gene: TRBV19
CDR3nt: TGTGCCAGCAGCCAAGATTGGAAGGGGAGGGTTACGTACGAGCAGTACTTC; CDR3aa: CASSQDWKGRVTYEQYF; abundance: NA; j_gene: TRBJ2-7; d_gene: TRBD2; v_gene: TRBV3-1/TRBV3-2
CDR3nt: TGTGCCAGCAGGACACAGGGGGTAAGCAATCAGCCCCAGCATTTT; CDR3aa: CASRTQGVSNQPQHF; abundance: NA; j_gene: TRBJ1-5; d_gene: TRBD1; v_gene: TRBV2
CDR3nt: TGTGCCAGCAGCCCACAGGATCCCACCTATGGCTACACCTTC; CDR3aa: CASSPQDPTYGYTF; abundance: NA; j_gene: TRBJ1-2; d_gene: NA; v_gene: TRBV7-9
CDR3nt: TGCGCCAGCAGAAGCGTTAACTACGAGCAGTACTTC; CDR3aa: CASRSVNYEQYF; abundance: NA; j_gene: TRBJ2-7; d_gene: NA; v_gene: TRBV5-1
CDR3nt: TGTGCCAGCAGTTTAGGGCAGGCTTCCGACGAGCAGTACTTC; CDR3aa: CASSLGQASDEQYF; abundance: NA; j_gene: TRBJ2-7; d_gene: NA; v_gene: TRBV27
CDR3nt: TGTGCCACCAGTGATGCGGGGTTCCGAGAGACCCAGTACTTC; CDR3aa: CATSDAGFRETQYF; abundance: NA; j_gene: TRBJ2-5; d_gene: NA; v_gene: TRBV24-1
CDR3nt: TGTGCCAGCTCACCCCTGGGAGCGGAACACAATGAGCAGTTCTTC; CDR3aa: CASSPLGAEHNEQFF; abundance: NA; j_gene: TRBJ2-1; d_gene: NA; v_gene: TRBV18
CDR3nt: TGCGCCAGCAGCTTGTCAGCGGGGGGCCCAAGAGAGCAGTTCTTC; CDR3aa: CASSLSAGGPREQFF; abundance: NA; j_gene: TRBJ2-1; d_gene: TRBD2; v_gene: TRBV5-1
CDR3nt: TGTGCCGTTAAACGCAGGGGGGAGGATGAGCAGTTCTTC; CDR3aa: CAVKRRGEDEQFF; abundance: NA; j_gene: TRBJ2-1; d_gene: NA; v_gene: TRBV10-3
CDR3nt: TGTGCCAGCAGCCTGTACAGGGAATGGGGGCAAGAGACCCAGTACTTC; CDR3aa: CASSLYREWGQETQYF; abundance: NA; j_gene: TRBJ2-5; d_gene: NA; v_gene: TRBV11-2
CDR3nt: TGTGCCAGCAGTTTATCGTTGGGTTTTCGGGACACTGAAGCTTTCTTT; CDR3aa: CASSLSLGFRDTEAFF; abundance: NA; j_gene: TRBJ1-1; d_gene: NA; v_gene: TRBV27
CDR3nt: TGTGCCAGCAGCTTGGGTTCGGGAGAGCAGTACTTC; CDR3aa: CASSLGSGEQYF; abundance: NA; j_gene: TRBJ2-7; d_gene: NA; v_gene: TRBV5-5
CDR3nt: TGTGCCAGCAGCTCCGGACTAGCGGGGCCCTACAATGAGCAGTTCTTC; CDR3aa: CASSSGLAGPYNEQFF; abundance: NA; j_gene: TRBJ2-1; d_gene: TRBD2; v_gene: TRBV7-2
CDR3nt: TGCGCCAGCAGCTTAAGGGGGACGGACTACGAGCAGTACTTC; CDR3aa: CASSLRGTDYEQYF; abundance: few; j_gene: TRBJ2-7; d_gene: NA; v_gene: TRBV5-1
CDR3nt: TGTGCCAGCCGCAAAGACTATTCCTACAATGAGCAGTTCTTC; CDR3aa: CASRKDYSYNEQFF; abundance: NA; j_gene: TRBJ2-1; d_gene: NA; v_gene: TRBV5-5
CDR3nt: TGTGCCAGTAGTACCTTCTCTAGCGGAACCTACAATGAGCAGTTCTTC; CDR3aa: CASSTFSSGTYNEQFF; abundance: NA; j_gene: TRBJ2-1; d_gene: TRBD2; v_gene: TRBV19
CDR3nt: TGTGCCAGCAGTGAAGAGGCTAGCGGAACCTACAATGAGCAGTTCTTC; CDR3aa: CASSEEASGTYNEQFF; abundance: NA; j_gene: TRBJ2-1; d_gene: TRBD2; v_gene: TRBV25-1
CDR3nt: TGTGCCTGGATCCGGGGATTCAATGAGCAGTTCTTC; CDR3aa: CAWIRGFNEQFF; abundance: NA; j_gene: TRBJ2-1; d_gene: NA; v_gene: TRBV30
CDR3nt: TGTGCCAGCAGCCTACCGGGGGGACTAGCGGGAGGATATGAGCAGTTCTTC; CDR3aa: CASSLPGGLAGGYEQFF; abundance: NA; j_gene: TRBJ2-1; d_gene: TRBD2; v_gene: TRBV7-6
CDR3nt: TGCGCCAGCAGCCTGGTGGCAGGGGGCGGTTATGGCTACACCTTC; CDR3aa: CASSLVAGGGYGYTF; abundance: NA; j_gene: TRBJ1-2; d_gene: TRBD1; v_gene: TRBV5-1
CDR3nt: TGTGCCAGCCGCAACAGGGGGGTTAACTATGGCTACACCTTC; CDR3aa: CASRNRGVNYGYTF; abundance: NA; j_gene: TRBJ1-2; d_gene: TRBD1; v_gene: TRBV28
CDR3nt: TGTGCCAGCAGCGTAGCGGGACTAGCGGGGGACAAAGAGACCCAGTACTTC; CDR3aa: CASSVAGLAGDKETQYF; abundance: NA; j_gene: TRBJ2-5; d_gene: TRBD2; v_gene: TRBV9
CDR3nt: TGCGCCAGCAGCTTGGTTAGCGGGGGGTACACCGGGGAGCTGTTTTTT; CDR3aa: CASSLVSGGYTGELFF; abundance: few; j_gene: TRBJ2-2; d_gene: TRBD2; v_gene: TRBV5-1
CDR3nt: TGCGCCAGCAGCCGGGGGACTAGCGGACAAGAGACCCAGTACTTC; CDR3aa: CASSRGTSGQETQYF; abundance: NA; j_gene: TRBJ2-5; d_gene: TRBD2; v_gene: TRBV5-1
CDR3nt: TGTGCCAGCAGTTATGTGCTCCAGGGGACCCAGTACTTC; CDR3aa: CASSYVLQGTQYF; abundance: once; j_gene: TRBJ2-5; d_gene: NA; v_gene: TRBV2
CDR3nt: TGCAGCGTCTCCCCCGGGACAGGGACTGGCTACACCTTC; CDR3aa: CSVSPGTGTGYTF; abundance: NA; j_gene: TRBJ1-2; d_gene: TRBD1; v_gene: TRBV29-1
CDR3nt: TGCGCCAGCAGCCAAGATGGTGACTACTACAATGAGCAGTTCTTC; CDR3aa: CASSQDGDYYNEQFF; abundance: once; j_gene: TRBJ2-1; d_gene: NA; v_gene: TRBV4-3
CDR3nt: TGTGCCATCAGGGCCGGGACAGGAGATCAGCCCCAGCATTTT; CDR3aa: CAIRAGTGDQPQHF; abundance: NA; j_gene: TRBJ1-5; d_gene: TRBD1; v_gene: TRBV10-3
CDR3nt: TGTGCCAGCAGCCAAGATAGACAGCCTGGGGCTAACTATGGCTACACCTTC; CDR3aa: CASSQDRQPGANYGYTF; abundance: NA; j_gene: TRBJ1-2; d_gene: NA; v_gene: TRBV3-1/TRBV3-2
CDR3nt: TGTGCCAGCAGCCCGGCGGGCGGGAGGCCGGAGGATACGCAGTATTTT; CDR3aa: CASSPAGGRPEDTQYF; abundance: few; j_gene: TRBJ2-3; d_gene: TRBD2; v_gene: TRBV14
CDR3nt: TGCGCCAGCAGAGGGCCGGGACAGGGCTACACTGAAGCTTTCTTT; CDR3aa: CASRGPGQGYTEAFF; abundance: NA; j_gene: TRBJ1-1; d_gene: TRBD1; v_gene: TRBV5-1
CDR3nt: TGTGCCAGCAGTTCTACAAACATTCAGTACTTC; CDR3aa: CASSSTNIQYF; abundance: NA; j_gene: TRBJ2-4; d_gene: NA; v_gene: TRBV6-5
CDR3nt: TGTGCCAGCAGTGAAAGGGGGCTCCAAACCGGGGAGCTGTTTTTT; CDR3aa: CASSERGLQTGELFF; abundance: many; j_gene: TRBJ2-2; d_gene: TRBD1; v_gene: TRBV6-4
CDR3nt: TGTGCCAGCAGCCAAGGAACAAATTATGGCTACACCTTC; CDR3aa: CASSQGTNYGYTF; abundance: NA; j_gene: TRBJ1-2; d_gene: NA; v_gene: TRBV14
CDR3nt: TGTGCCAGTCAGGGAGACAGGAGCTCTGGAAACACCATATATTTT; CDR3aa: CASQGDRSSGNTIYF; abundance: many; j_gene: TRBJ1-3; d_gene: NA; v_gene: TRBV28
CDR3nt: TGTGCCAGCAGTTACATACTAGCGGGATCTAATGAGCAGTACTTC; CDR3aa: CASSYILAGSNEQYF; abundance: NA; j_gene: TRBJ2-7; d_gene: TRBD2; v_gene: TRBV28
CDR3nt: TGTGCCAGCAGTGAACCCAGACTAGCGGATGAGCAGTTCTTC; CDR3aa: CASSEPRLADEQFF; abundance: NA; j_gene: TRBJ2-1; d_gene: TRBD2; v_gene: TRBV6-1
CDR3nt: TGTGCCAGCAGCGCACTAGCGGGAGTCGGAAATGAGCAGTTCTTC; CDR3aa: CASSALAGVGNEQFF; abundance: NA; j_gene: TRBJ2-1; d_gene: TRBD2; v_gene: TRBV11-3
CDR3nt: TGTGCCAGCAGTTACGGGCAGGGTCAGGAAAAACTGTTTTTT; CDR3aa: CASSYGQGQEKLFF; abundance: once; j_gene: TRBJ1-4; d_gene: NA; v_gene: TRBV6-5
CDR3nt: TGTGCCAGCAGCCCTTACAGGGACAGGGATGAGCAGTTCTTC; CDR3aa: CASSPYRDRDEQFF; abundance: NA; j_gene: TRBJ2-1; d_gene: TRBD1; v_gene: TRBV13
CDR3nt: TGCGCCAGCAGCCAAGATCTTAGTTGGGGCAAGTTCTTC; CDR3aa: CASSQDLSWGKFF; abundance: NA; j_gene: TRBJ2-1; d_gene: NA; v_gene: TRBV4-1
CDR3nt: TGCGCCAGCAGCTTGGAGCTGGCGAGAGAGGTCCACAATGAGCAGTTCTTC; CDR3aa: CASSLELAREVHNEQFF; abundance: once; j_gene: TRBJ2-1; d_gene: NA; v_gene: TRBV5-1